The rows below give T cell receptor beta chains drawn from one sample of a study of T cell responses to AZD1222 COVID-19 vaccine. Produced via immunoSEQ multiplex PCR; TCRdb's table is partial and in-frame only. Among fewer than 85,000 clones, about 83% were seen once, and the ten largest hold 1.3%. The material was peripheral blood, obtained 28 days after the second AZD1222 dose. The source is an adult who received the AZD1222 COVID-19 vaccine. Both conserved end residues are trimmed from each CDR3. Fields, in order: V gene, J gene, CDR3 protein.

TRBV7-2	TRBJ1-3	ASSLEDGEGVYSGNTIY
TRBV6-5	TRBJ1-3	ASTRDSRSGNTIY
TRBV24-1	TRBJ2-3	ATMPGLGDTQY
TRBV6-2/TRBV6-3	TRBJ1-1	ASSGDRESTEAF
TRBV11-1	TRBJ2-7	ASSRKWTGEYEQY
TRBV7-9	TRBJ2-5	ASSFQARETQY
TRBV7-8	TRBJ1-3	ASSPMGDTIY
TRBV6-5	TRBJ1-2	ASSFRGNGYT
TRBV4-1	TRBJ1-5	ASSQDTGQPGNQPQH
TRBV19	TRBJ2-1	ASGTSGRASYNEQF